This entry describes one TCR beta chain. TCRdb's copy holds only in-frame clones and misses some; the assay was immunoSEQ multiplex PCR. The sample includes 50,000 to 75,000 clones, about 84% seen only once; the top ten take about 7.1%. This entry comes from a study of blood T cell repertoires in COVID-19. The CDR3 covers 14 residues. The V segment lost 7 bases and the J segment 1 base; nucleotides outside the gene matches: 2. This chain joins TRBV6-7 and TRBJ2-2, with 8 bases identical to TRBD1. Being an ORF, TRBV6-7 has a function that is uncertain. The clonotype originates from a man aged 60 to 69 with acute or convalescent COVID-19. The source material was peripheral blood. CDR3 protein: CASTDRENTGELFF. The CDR3 region has the DNA TGTGCCAGCACGGACAGGGAGAACACCGGGGAGCTGTTTTTT.